These 29 T cell receptor beta chains originate from one sample sequenced in a study of T cells expressing NK-cell markers. TCRdb reprocessed the 5' RACE reads, keeping one entry per CDR3 protein, no DNA. Its table lists roughly 300,000 distinct CDR3 sequences. Sequenced: blood T cells: a sorted CD56 or NKG2C T cell subset, CD4+ or CD8+ T cells, or bulk PBMC T cells (not recorded which). The source is a woman aged 18 to 75 in good health.

The chain carries TRBV6-5 and TRBJ2-1; lacking DNA, the TRBD2 call made by TCRdb goes unchecked. Germline-derived CDR1 and CDR2 are MNHEY and SVGAGI. The CDR3 runs 15 residues. CDR3 in amino acids: CASSYRGGFYNEQFF.

The chain is built from TRBV11-2 and TRBJ2-1; TCRdb selects TRBD2, and the lack of DNA leaves this call unchecked. CDR3 length equals 14 residues. The germline gives CDR1 SGHAT, CDR2 FQNNGV. The CDR3 region is CASSLTHSANQQFF.

The J gene is TRBJ2-3, the V gene TRBV10-3. This CDR3 has 14 amino acids. The germline gives CDR1 ENHRY, CDR2 SYGVKD. CDR3 protein: CAIRSTIDTDTQYF.

V gene TRBV6-1 combines with J gene TRBJ2-3; TCRdb's D gene call, TRBD1, goes unchecked for lack of DNA. Germline lookup yields CDR1 MNHNS and CDR2 SASEGT. The CDR3 contains 15 residues. The CDR3 here is CASRTQGRGADTQYF.

This sequence joins TRBV20-1 and TRBJ1-2. The CDR3 covers 16 residues. In germline, CDR1 is DFQATT, CDR2 SNEGSKA (reference sequence). The CDR3 sequence is CSARDFNHRNFYGYTF.

The CDR3 loop is CSAKRASGIGETQYF. This chain links TRBV20-1 with TRBJ2-5; as DNA is missing, the TRBD2 call by TCRdb cannot be tested. Germline V gene data show CDR1 as DFQATT and CDR2 as SNEGSKA (reference sequence). The CDR3 is 15 amino acids.

The chain links TRBV20-1 to TRBJ2-3; the D call from TCRdb, TRBD1, cannot be confirmed without DNA. This CDR3 has 13 amino acids. The V gene's germline CDR1 is DFQATT and CDR2 SNEGSKA (reference sequence). CDR3 sequence reads: CSARVPATDTQYF.

V and J are TRBV10-3 and TRBJ2-5; checking the TCRdb D call of TRBD1 is not possible without DNA. Germline lookup yields CDR1 ENHRY and CDR2 SYGVKD. The CDR3 runs 15 residues. The CDR3 region is CAIRDDRVPSETQYF.

The chain carries TRBV3-1 and TRBJ2-1; the TCRdb D gene call, TRBD1, has no DNA to confirm it. Per germline, CDR1 LGHDT and CDR2 YNNKEL (reference sequence). The CDR3 consists of 13 residues. The CDR3 spells CASSLIGGNEQFF.

The chain has TRBV6-1 and TRBJ2-7; as DNA is missing, the TRBD2 call by TCRdb cannot be tested. This CDR3 has 14 residues. The V gene's germline CDR1 is MNHNS and CDR2 SASEGT. CDR3 sequence reads: CASSPGGSGYEQYF.

The chain is built from TRBV6-2 or TRBV6-3 and TRBJ2-5; the D call of TRBD2 rests on TCRdb alone, since no DNA is present to check it. Germline V gene lookup returns CDR1 MNHEY and CDR2 SVGEGT. This CDR3 region has 15 residues. The CDR3 region is CASRHLTSSKETQYF.

V gene TRBV12-3 or TRBV12-4 combines with J gene TRBJ1-4; TCRdb proposes TRBD1, but this gene call is untestable without DNA. The CDR3 spans 13 residues. The CDR3 protein is CASSSYTGQKLFF.

This chain connects TRBV15 to TRBJ2-3. Looked up from germline, CDR1 is LNHNV and CDR2 is YYDKDF (reference sequence). The CDR3 totals 16 residues. CDR3 in amino acids: CATSRDGGASTDTQYF.

The V call is TRBV20-1, the J call TRBJ2-5; no DNA is available, so the TRBD2 call from TCRdb remains unchecked. The CDR3 length is 16 residues. CDR1 and CDR2 (germline): DFQATT, SNEGSKA (reference sequence). CDR3 amino acids: CSARGTSGGHQETQYF.

This chain uses TRBV6-2 or TRBV6-3 with TRBJ2-5; TCRdb's D call, TRBD2, is unchecked because there is no DNA. This CDR3 has 15 residues. CDR1 MNHEY and CDR2 SVGEGT come from the germline V gene. The CDR3 sequence is CASRRTSGDQETQYF.

CDR3 loop: CASSQDGAGDPNEQFF. The chain has TRBV4-3 and TRBJ2-1; the D call from TCRdb, TRBD2, cannot be confirmed without DNA. Germline V lookup: CDR1 LGHNA, CDR2 YSLEER. This CDR3 comprises 16 residues.

V and J are TRBV7-2 and TRBJ2-3; the TRBD1 assignment by TCRdb is unverifiable without DNA. The CDR3 loop spans 15 amino acids. The germline V gene encodes CDR1 SGHTA and CDR2 FQGNSA. The CDR3 spells CASSPGHRGSDTQYF. The whole variable domain, remainder taken from reference TRBV7-2 and TRBJ2-3, is GAGVSQSPSNKVTEKGKDVELRCDPISGHTALYWYRQSLGQGLEFLIYFQGNSAPDKSGLPSDRFSAERTGGSVSTLTIQRTQQEDSAVYLCASSPGHRGSDTQYFGPGTRLTVL.

The rearrangement links TRBV20-1 to TRBJ2-3; TCRdb reports TRBD2, a call that lacks DNA to check it against. CDR1 is DFQATT and CDR2 is SNEGSKA in the germline V gene (reference sequence). The CDR3 is 14 amino acids. CDR3 loop: CSALLAGVTDTQYF.

This chain's CDR3 is CASHRTVQAGELFF. This sequence joins TRBV6-2 or TRBV6-3 and TRBJ2-2; checking the TCRdb D call of TRBD1 is not possible without DNA. Germline V gene lookup returns CDR1 MNHEY and CDR2 SVGEGT. This CDR3 has 14 residues.

The chain couples TRBV7-8 to TRBJ2-3; the D call from TCRdb, TRBD1, cannot be confirmed without DNA. Germline V gene sequence: CDR1 SGHVS, CDR2 FQNEAQ. CDR3 length: 18 amino acids. The CDR3 here is CASSPKRAGGSGTDTQYF.

The V call is TRBV6-1, the J call TRBJ1-4; TCRdb lists TRBD1, though no DNA is available to test this call. This CDR3 has 15 amino acids. The V gene's germline CDR1 is MNHNS and CDR2 SASEGT. The CDR3 loop reads CASSDRDRGNEKLFF.

The rearrangement uses TRBV5-1 and TRBJ2-1; lacking DNA, the TRBD1 call made by TCRdb goes unchecked. This CDR3 is built from 15 residues. Germline CDR1 reads SGHRS; CDR2 reads YFSETQ. The CDR3 protein is CASSLDPPPADLMLF.

The chain couples TRBV12-3 or TRBV12-4 to TRBJ1-2. CDR3 length equals 13 residues. CDR3 sequence: CASSLREAYGYTF.

The rearrangement uses TRBV30 and TRBJ2-7; TCRdb indicates TRBD1, and absent DNA this call remains unverified. CDR1 is GTSNPN and CDR2 is SVGIG in the germline V gene (reference sequence). The CDR3 loop spans 12 amino acids. CDR3: CAGAGTIYEQYF. The variable domain in full, completed from reference TRBV30 and TRBJ2-7, reads SQTIHQWPATLVQPVGSPLSLECTVEGTSNPNLYWYRQAAGRGLQLLFYSVGIGQISSEVPQNLSASRPQDRQFILSSKKLLLSDSGFYLCAGAGTIYEQYFGPGTRLTVT.

CDR3 sequence reads: CASSRQHMNTEAFF. The V gene is TRBV12-3 or TRBV12-4, the J gene TRBJ1-1; checking the TCRdb D call of TRBD1 is not possible without DNA. The CDR3 is 14 residues long.

This chain connects TRBV19 to TRBJ2-5; TCRdb's D call, TRBD1, is unchecked because there is no DNA. The CDR3 length is 14 residues. From germline, CDR1 is LNHDA and CDR2 SQIVND (reference sequence). CDR3 region: CASKVQGGQETQYF.

The chain joins TRBV20-1 to TRBJ1-5. The CDR3 contains 11 residues. Per germline, CDR1 DFQATT and CDR2 SNEGSKA (reference sequence). The CDR3 here is CSARGPRPQHF.

This chain joins TRBV15 and TRBJ2-5; TCRdb outputs TRBD2, but without DNA this stays unchecked. Looked up from germline, CDR1 is LNHNV and CDR2 is YYDKDF (reference sequence). This CDR3 has 16 amino acids. The CDR3 loop is CATSKRVAGARETQYF.

V is TRBV18 and J is TRBJ2-2. The CDR3 has 15 amino acids. Germline values: CDR1 KGHSH, CDR2 LQKENI. The CDR3 spells CASSPQALNTGELFF.